This is a list of T cell receptor beta chains from one sample in a study of blood T cell repertoires in COVID-19. Profiling relied on immunoSEQ multiplex PCR, and the TCRdb table lists in-frame clones only, not all of them. This sample has roughly 260,000 clones, with approximately 80% found just once. Sequences were obtained from peripheral blood. These receptors originate from a woman in her seventies with acute or convalescent COVID-19. Both conserved end residues are part of each CDR3. The D gene is left open where the match is weak. Not every row has a clone size; where given, it reads once, few, many or a size class.

-,TRBV7-9,-,TRBJ1-3,CASSFTQGYSGNTIYF,TGTGCCAGCAGCTTCACTCAGGGTTACTCTGGAAACACCATATATTTT
TRBD1,TRBV24-1,-,TRBJ2-1,CASSGQGVNEQFF,TGTGCCTCATCGGGACAGGGTGTGAATGAGCAGTTCTTC
TRBD2,TRBV18,-,TRBJ2-1,CASSPYPTSGVGNEQFF,TGTGCCAGCTCACCCTACCCGACTAGCGGGGTGGGGAATGAGCAGTTCTTC
TRBD1,TRBV6-2/TRBV6-3,-,TRBJ2-6,CASSGPRWDRETSGANVLTF,TGTGCCAGCAGTGGACCTCGTTGGGACAGGGAAACCTCTGGGGCCAACGTCCTGACTTTC
TRBD1,TRBV9,-,TRBJ2-7,CASSVGGQATYEQYF,TGTGCCAGCAGCGTAGGAGGACAGGCAACCTACGAGCAGTACTTC
TRBD1,TRBV7-9,-,TRBJ2-7,CASSLGGTGGRDEQYF,TGTGCCAGCAGCTTGGGTGGGACAGGGGGCAGGGACGAGCAGTACTTC
TRBD2,TRBV3-1/TRBV3-2,-,TRBJ2-4,CASSPPSSGGPAKNIQYF,TGTGCCAGCAGCCCACCATCTAGCGGGGGGCCAGCCAAAAACATTCAGTACTTC
TRBD2,TRBV6-2/TRBV6-3,-,TRBJ2-3,CASSYPRLAASTDTQYF,TGTGCCAGCAGTTACCCTAGACTAGCGGCTAGCACAGATACGCAGTATTTT
TRBD2,TRBV11-3,-,TRBJ2-1,CASSRAGVNNEQFF,TGTGCCAGCAGCAGAGCGGGGGTGAACAATGAGCAGTTCTTC
-,TRBV2,-,TRBJ2-6,CASSESFSGANVLTF,TGTGCCAGCAGTGAATCATTCTCTGGGGCCAACGTCCTGACTTTC
-,TRBV6-5,-,TRBJ1-4,CASSQGIHSERVLFF,TGTGCCAGCAGTCAGGGCATTCACAGCGAACGGGTGCTGTTTTTT
-,TRBV28,-,TRBJ1-3,CASSLGSTRGTIYF,TGTGCCAGCAGTCTGGGGAGTACCCGAGGGACCATATATTTT
TRBD1,TRBV3-1/TRBV3-2,-,TRBJ2-1,CASSQFGTGESEQFF,TGTGCCAGCAGCCAATTCGGGACAGGGGAGAGTGAGCAGTTCTTC
TRBD1,TRBV29-1,-,TRBJ1-1,CSVRQGTEAFF,TGCAGCGTAAGACAGGGAACTGAAGCTTTCTTT
TRBD1,TRBV27,once,TRBJ1-6,CASSGWDRDNSPLHF,TGTGCCAGCAGTGGGTGGGACAGGGATAATTCACCCCTCCACTTT
-,TRBV19,-,TRBJ1-5,CASTVPQMNQPQHF,TGTGCCAGTACTGTCCCACAGATGAATCAGCCCCAGCATTTT
-,TRBV11-2,-,TRBJ1-1,CASSSRGTVNTEAFF,TGTGCCAGCAGCTCTAGGGGGACCGTGAACACTGAAGCTTTCTTT
-,TRBV30,-,TRBJ2-4,CAWSVLENIQYF,TGTGCCTGGAGTGTCCTCGAAAACATTCAGTACTTC
-,TRBV5-4,-,TRBJ2-1,CASSRLRGSSYNEQFF,TGTGCCAGCAGTCGGCTACGGGGGAGCTCCTACAATGAGCAGTTCTTC
-,TRBV12-3/TRBV12-4,-,TRBJ1-2,CASSRTVWSYTF,TGTGCCAGCAGCCGGACAGTCTGGAGCTACACCTTC
TRBD1,TRBV18,-,TRBJ1-2,CASSPAVTGFDGYTF,TGTGCCAGCTCACCGGCCGTGACAGGGTTTGATGGCTACACCTTC
TRBD1,TRBV7-2,once,TRBJ1-2,CASSLGGAGGVGFGYTF,TGTGCCAGCAGCTTAGGGGGGGCAGGGGGCGTCGGGTTTGGCTACACCTTC
TRBD1,TRBV5-1,-,TRBJ1-4,CASSWGQFNEKLFF,TGCGCCAGCAGCTGGGGACAGTTTAATGAAAAACTGTTTTTT
-,TRBV5-1,-,TRBJ2-5,CASSLDLQETQYF,TGCGCCAGCAGCTTGGACTTGCAAGAGACCCAGTACTTC
-,TRBV6-1,-,TRBJ2-1,CASSEAGGALGEQFF,TGTGCCAGCAGTGAAGCAGGCGGGGCCCTAGGTGAGCAGTTCTTC
-,TRBV30,few,TRBJ1-3,CAWSLRGPGGLSGNTIYF,TGTGCCTGGAGCCTTAGGGGTCCGGGGGGACTCTCTGGAAACACCATATATTTT
-,TRBV7-2,few,TRBJ1-3,CASSRVGGNTIYF,TGTGCCAGCAGCCGAGTTGGTGGAAACACCATATATTTT
-,TRBV19,-,TRBJ1-2,CASRLGRGDNYGYTF,TGTGCCAGTAGACTCGGGAGGGGGGATAACTATGGCTACACCTTC
-,TRBV12-5,-,TRBJ1-5,CASGTYRDSNQPQHF,TGTGCTAGTGGTACCTACAGGGATAGCAATCAGCCCCAGCATTTT
-,TRBV5-1,once,TRBJ2-3,CASSLYSSNTDTQYF,TGCGCCAGCAGCTTGTATAGCTCTAACACAGATACGCAGTATTTT
-,TRBV5-1,-,TRBJ1-4,CASSGGLRGLEKLFF,TGCGCCAGCAGCGGGGGACTGCGGGGTCTCGAAAAACTGTTTTTT
TRBD2,TRBV7-7,-,TRBJ2-5,CASSQVRGGSETQYF,TGTGCCAGCAGCCAAGTGCGGGGGGGATCAGAGACCCAGTACTTC
TRBD1,TRBV7-9,-,TRBJ1-1,CASSAGQGGTEAFF,TGTGCCAGCAGCGCGGGGCAGGGGGGCACTGAAGCTTTCTTT
-,TRBV15,-,TRBJ1-6,CATSRERGSLYSPLHF,TGTGCCACCAGCAGAGAAAGGGGGTCGTTATATTCACCCCTCCACTTT
TRBD1,TRBV4-1,-,TRBJ2-6,CASSRTGTGEAGGANVLTF,TGCGCCAGCAGCCGAACCGGGACAGGGGAAGCCGGGGGGGCCAACGTCCTGACTTTC
TRBD1,TRBV30,-,TRBJ2-2,CAWSVQGAWYTGELFF,TGTGCCTGGAGTGTTCAGGGGGCTTGGTACACCGGGGAGCTGTTTTTT
-,TRBV5-1,-,TRBJ1-5,CASSLGGAGQPQHF,TGCGCCAGCAGCTTGGGGGGCGCGGGGCAGCCCCAGCATTTT
-,TRBV21-1,-,TRBJ2-3,CASSYRDNSSTDTQYF,TGTGCCAGCAGCTACCGGGACAACTCTAGCACAGATACGCAGTATTTT
-,TRBV7-2,-,TRBJ2-3,CASSLEYYTQYF,TGTGCCAGCAGCTTAGAATACTATACGCAGTATTTT
TRBD2,TRBV4-3,-,TRBJ2-3,CASSQGKRGAADTQYF,TGCGCCAGCAGCCAAGGTAAGCGGGGGGCGGCAGATACGCAGTATTTT
-,TRBV19,few,TRBJ1-5,CASTIRGLWGGNQPQHF,TGTGCCAGTACCATCAGGGGATTGTGGGGAGGCAATCAGCCCCAGCATTTT
TRBD1,TRBV7-8,-,TRBJ1-1,CASSLGQGIGAEAFF,TGTGCCAGCAGCTTAGGACAGGGGATAGGCGCTGAAGCTTTCTTT
-,TRBV7-9,-,TRBJ1-2,CASSLARWGYTF,TGTGCCAGCAGCTTAGCGAGGTGGGGCTACACCTTC
-,TRBV18,-,TRBJ1-2,CASSPRTDSYGYTF,TGTGCCAGCTCACCCAGGACAGACAGCTATGGCTACACCTTC
-,TRBV6-5,-,TRBJ1-6,CASRPTGENSPLHF,TGTGCCAGCAGACCGACAGGTGAGAATTCACCCCTCCACTTT
-,TRBV7-9,-,TRBJ2-2,CASSYTRNRVTGELFF,TGTGCCAGCAGCTATACTCGCAACAGGGTGACCGGGGAGCTGTTTTTT
-,TRBV2,-,TRBJ1-1,CASSKDRGGNTEAFF,TGTGCCAGCAGTAAAGACCGTGGCGGGAACACTGAAGCTTTCTTT
-,TRBV3-1/TRBV3-2,-,TRBJ1-5,CASSRTQGSNQPQHF,TGTGCCAGCAGCCGAACTCAGGGGAGCAATCAGCCCCAGCATTTT
-,TRBV11-2,once,TRBJ2-2,CASSLRSYIGANTGELFF,TGTGCCAGCAGCTTAAGGTCGTACATTGGGGCCAACACCGGGGAGCTGTTTTTT
TRBD1,TRBV9,-,TRBJ1-2,CASSEGGGGYGYTF,TGTGCCAGCAGCGAAGGAGGGGGCGGGTATGGCTACACCTTC
TRBD1,TRBV2,once,TRBJ2-1,CASSVLGQGRNEQFF,TGTGCCAGCAGTGTTCTGGGACAGGGCAGGAATGAGCAGTTCTTC
-,TRBV4-3,-,TRBJ1-2,CASRRQETDGGYTF,TGCGCCAGCAGAAGACAGGAAACCGACGGGGGCTACACCTTC